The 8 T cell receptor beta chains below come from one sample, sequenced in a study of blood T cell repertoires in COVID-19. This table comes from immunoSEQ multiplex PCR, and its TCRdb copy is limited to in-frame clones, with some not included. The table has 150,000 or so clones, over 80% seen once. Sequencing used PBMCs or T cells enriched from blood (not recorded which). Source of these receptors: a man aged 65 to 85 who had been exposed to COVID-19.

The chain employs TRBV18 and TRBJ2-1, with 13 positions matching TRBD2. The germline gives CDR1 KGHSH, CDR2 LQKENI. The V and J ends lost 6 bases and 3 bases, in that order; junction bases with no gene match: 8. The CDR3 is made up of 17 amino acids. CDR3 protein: CASSRGLAGADYNEQFF. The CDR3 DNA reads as TGTGCCAGCTCTCGCGGACTAGCGGGGGCCGACTACAATGAGCAGTTCTTC.

CDR3: CASSLVAGEYNEQFF. CDR3 DNA sequence: TGCGCCAGCAGCTTGGTAGCGGGAGAGTACAATGAGCAGTTCTTC. The rearrangement links TRBV5-1 to TRBJ2-1; TRBD2 aligns across 9 bases. Unmatched junction bases numbered 2, after V lost 0 bases and J lost 4 bases. The CDR3 sequence is 15 residues long. Germline V lookup: CDR1 SGHRS, CDR2 YFSETQ.

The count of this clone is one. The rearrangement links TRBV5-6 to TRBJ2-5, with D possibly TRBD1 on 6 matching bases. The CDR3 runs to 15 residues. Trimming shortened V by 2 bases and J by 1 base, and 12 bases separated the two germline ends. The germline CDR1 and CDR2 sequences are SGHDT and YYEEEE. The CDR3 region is CASSFGQLLQETQYF. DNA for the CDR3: TGTGCCAGCAGCTTTGGACAGTTACTCCAAGAGACCCAGTACTTC.

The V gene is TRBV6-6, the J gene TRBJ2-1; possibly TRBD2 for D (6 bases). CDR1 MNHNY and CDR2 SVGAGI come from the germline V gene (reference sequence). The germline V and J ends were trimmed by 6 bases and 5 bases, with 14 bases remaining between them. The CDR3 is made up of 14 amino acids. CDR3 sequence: CASRRAGPDNEQFF. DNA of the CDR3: TGTGCCAGCAGGAGAGCGGGTCCAGACAATGAGCAGTTCTTC.

This CDR3 reads CASTLGQGANEQFF. The CDR3 nucleotides are TGTGCCAGCACCTTGGGACAGGGGGCGAATGAGCAGTTCTTC. This chain uses TRBV9 with TRBJ2-1; 12 bases map to TRBD1. There are 14 residues in the CDR3. Trimming cost V 6 bases and J 7 bases; bases outside gene matches: 5. Germline CDR1 and CDR2: SGDLS and YYNGEE. Drawing the rest from reference TRBV9 and TRBJ2-1, the complete variable domain is DSGVTQTPKHLITATGQRVTLRCSPRSGDLSVYWYQQSLDQGLQFLIQYYNGEERAKGNILERFSAQQFPDLHSELNLSSLELGDSALYFCASTLGQGANEQFFGPGTRLTVL.

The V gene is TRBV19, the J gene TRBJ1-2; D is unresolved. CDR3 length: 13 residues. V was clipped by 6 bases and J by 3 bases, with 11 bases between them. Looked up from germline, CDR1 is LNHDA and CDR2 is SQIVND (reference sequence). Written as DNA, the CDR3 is TGTGCCAGTAGATCACAGCAAGACTATGGCTACACCTTC. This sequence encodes CASRSQQDYGYTF. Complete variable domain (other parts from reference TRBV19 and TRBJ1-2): DGGITQSPKYLFRKEGQNVTLSCEQNLNHDAMYWYRQDPGQGLRLIYYSQIVNDFQKGDIAEGYSVSREKKESFPLTVTSAQKNPTAFYLCASRSQQDYGYTFGSGTRLTVV.

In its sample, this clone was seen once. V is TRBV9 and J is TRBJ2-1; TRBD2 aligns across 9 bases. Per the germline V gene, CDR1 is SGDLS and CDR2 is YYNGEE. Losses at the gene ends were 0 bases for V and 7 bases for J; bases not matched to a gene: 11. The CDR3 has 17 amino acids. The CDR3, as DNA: TGTGCCAGCAGCGTAGCTACTAGCGGGCCCCCTGGGAATGAGCAGTTCTTC. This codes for CASSVATSGPPGNEQFF.

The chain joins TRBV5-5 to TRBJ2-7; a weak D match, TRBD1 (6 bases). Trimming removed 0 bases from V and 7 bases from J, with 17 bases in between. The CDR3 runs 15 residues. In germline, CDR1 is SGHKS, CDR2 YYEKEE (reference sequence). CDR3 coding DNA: TGTGCCAGCAGCTTGGTGGACAGAGGTGGAAGGGAGCAGTACTTC. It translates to CASSLVDRGGREQYF.